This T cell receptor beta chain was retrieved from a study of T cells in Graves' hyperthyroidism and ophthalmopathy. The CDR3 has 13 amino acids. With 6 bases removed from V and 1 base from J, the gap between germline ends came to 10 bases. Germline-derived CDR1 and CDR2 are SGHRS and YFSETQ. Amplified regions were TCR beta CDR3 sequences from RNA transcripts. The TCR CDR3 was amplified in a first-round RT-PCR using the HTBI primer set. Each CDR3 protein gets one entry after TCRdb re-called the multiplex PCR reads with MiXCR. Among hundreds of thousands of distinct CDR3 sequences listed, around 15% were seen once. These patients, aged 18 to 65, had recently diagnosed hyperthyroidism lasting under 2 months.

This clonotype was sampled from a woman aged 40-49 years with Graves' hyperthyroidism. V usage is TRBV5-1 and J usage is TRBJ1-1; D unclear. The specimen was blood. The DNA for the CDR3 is TGCGCCAGCAAAAACTTAAAGAACACTGAAGCTTTCTTT. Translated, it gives CASKNLKNTEAFF.